Each of the 15 T cell receptor beta chains below was sequenced from the same sample in a study of blood T cell repertoires in COVID-19. Method: immunoSEQ multiplex PCR; TCRdb's copy keeps in-frame clones and lacks some. The sample includes around 400,000 clones, approximately 89% of them seen just once. The sample consisted of PBMCs or T cells enriched from blood (not recorded which). Every receptor here comes from a young woman who had recovered from COVID-19.

V and J are TRBV28 and TRBJ2-7, with 11 bases aligning to TRBD2. The CDR3 is 15 residues long. Germline V lookup: CDR1 MDHEN, CDR2 SYDVKM. Unmatched junction bases numbered 5, after V lost 5 bases and J lost 2 bases. The CDR3 spells CASSPIAGGPYEQYF. DNA of the CDR3: TGTGCCAGCAGTCCAATAGCGGGGGGGCCCTACGAGCAGTACTTC.

The CDR3 sequence: CASSFQGGEKLFF. CDR3 bases: TGCGCCAGCAGCTTTCAGGGTGGGGAAAAACTGTTTTTT. This chain connects TRBV5-1 to TRBJ1-4, with a possible D match to TRBD1 (5 bases). The CDR3 length is 13 residues. V lost 2 bases, J lost 8 bases, and 10 bases lay in between. CDR1 SGHRS and CDR2 YFSETQ come from the germline V gene.

The CDR3 DNA reads as TGTGCCAGCAGTTATTTACGGGGGGGACACCAGGATGGCTACACCTTC. Protein product: CASSYLRGGHQDGYTF. The gene calls are TRBV6-5 and TRBJ1-2, with D maybe TRBD1 (6 bases). CDR1 and CDR2 from the germline V gene are MNHEY and SVGAGI. Trimming took 3 bases from V and 6 from J, leaving 20 bases between them. The CDR3 is 16 amino acids.

The chain combines TRBV2 with TRBJ2-2, with a weak D call TRBD1 (5 bases). Trimming removed 7 bases from V and 8 bases from J, with 17 bases in between. The CDR3 length is 14 residues. CDR1 and CDR2 from the germline V gene are SNHLY and FYNNEI. The CDR3 here is CASTREKILGELFF. CDR3 nucleotides: TGTGCCAGCACCAGGGAAAAGATCTTGGGGGAGCTGTTTTTT.

The V gene is TRBV5-1, the J gene TRBJ1-1; a weak D match, TRBD1 (5 bases). V was clipped by 4 bases and J by 0 bases, with 7 bases between them. CDR1 and CDR2 (germline): SGHRS, YFSETQ. The CDR3 sequence is 13 residues long. The CDR3: CASSRTMNTEAFF. CDR3 coding DNA: TGCGCCAGCAGCAGGACAATGAACACTGAAGCTTTCTTT.

Note on this clone: The junction departs from germline at one end; a sequencing error may be responsible. This CDR3 is CASSSTLEGLGGVF. The CDR3 DNA reads TGTGCCAGCAGCTCTACGCTTGAGGGACTAGGAGGCGTCTTT. The chain joins TRBV6-5 to TRBJ1-1, with D possibly being TRBD1 (5 bases). This CDR3 is 14 amino acids long. The germline V gene encodes CDR1 MNHEY and CDR2 SVGAGI.

The chain carries TRBV2 and TRBJ2-3, with 15 bases aligning to TRBD2. With 6 bases clipped from V and 5 bases from J, the junction kept 6 bases outside the gene matches. Germline assignment: CDR1 SNHLY and CDR2 FYNNEI. The CDR3 is made up of 16 amino acids. In DNA, the CDR3 is TGTGCCAGCAGCGCCGGACTAGCGGGAGGGGTAGATACGCAGTATTTT. Protein: CASSAGLAGGVDTQYF.

This chain joins TRBV30 and TRBJ1-2; 9 positions match TRBD1. Germline lookup yields CDR1 GTSNPN and CDR2 SVGIG (reference sequence). The trim removed 1 base at V and 0 bases at J, leaving 6 bases unmatched. CDR3 length: 16 amino acids. The CDR3 nucleotides read TGTGCCTGGAGTGGAGGACAGGGGCTATCTAACTATGGCTACACCTTC. Its translation is CAWSGGQGLSNYGYTF.

The gene calls are TRBV4-1 and TRBJ2-7; tentative D call: TRBD1 (6 bases). Germline CDR1 MGHRA, CDR2 YSYEKL. CDR3 size: 16 residues. V was clipped by 0 bases and J by 5 bases, with 17 bases between them. The CDR3 DNA reads as TGCGCCAGCAGCCAAGATCTTCGGACAGCCCCCAACGAGCAGTACTTC. This gives the protein CASSQDLRTAPNEQYF.

The V and J genes are TRBV5-1 and TRBJ1-2, with a tentative D call TRBD1 (6 bases). The CDR3 covers 15 residues. From germline, CDR1 is SGHRS and CDR2 YFSETQ. V was pared by 1 base and J by 3 bases, with 13 bases between. The CDR3 sequence is CASSLRSGEYYGYTF. For the CDR3, the DNA is TGCGCCAGCAGCTTGCGATCAGGGGAGTACTATGGCTACACCTTC.

This rearrangement joins TRBV19 to TRBJ1-6; TRBD1 might be the D (5 bases). CDR1 is LNHDA and CDR2 is SQIVND in the germline V gene (reference sequence). V was clipped by 7 bases and J by 2 bases, with 9 bases between them. CDR3 size: 14 residues. The CDR3 sequence: CASTPGTYNSPLHF. For the CDR3, the DNA is TGTGCCAGTACCCCAGGGACCTATAATTCACCCCTCCACTTT.

Comment on this clone: Just one base apart from a much larger clone, this may be a read error. This chain joins TRBV3-1 (or the pseudogene TRBV3-2) and TRBJ2-3; TRBD2 matches 12 bases. This CDR3 has 16 residues. Germline V gene data show CDR1 as LGHDT and CDR2 as YNNKEL (reference sequence). J was trimmed by 2 bases and V by 1 base; bases with no gene match: 1. This chain's CDR3 is CASSQGLAGDTDTQYF. CDR3 nucleotides: TGTGCCAGCAGCCAAGGACTAGCGGGGGACACAGATACGCAGTATTTT.

This rearrangement joins TRBV2 to TRBJ1-1; D uncertain. V shed 1 base and J shed 0 bases, with 15 bases lying between them. Germline V gene sequence: CDR1 SNHLY, CDR2 FYNNEI. The CDR3 has 17 amino acids. The CDR3 coding sequence is TGTGCCAGCAGTGAAGTCCAGGTAACTCCCATGAACACTGAAGCTTTCTTT. Its translation: CASSEVQVTPMNTEAFF. Together with reference TRBV2 and TRBJ1-1, the CDR3 gives the full variable domain: EPEVTQTPSHQVTQMGQEVILRCVPISNHLYFYWYRQILGQKVEFLVSFYNNEISEKSEIFDDQFSVERPDGSNFTLKIRSTKLEDSAMYFCASSEVQVTPMNTEAFFGQGTRLTVV.

The rearrangement links TRBV7-3 to TRBJ2-3; 8 bases are a match to TRBD2. This CDR3 has 19 amino acids. CDR1 and CDR2 (germline): SGHTA, FQGTGA. Unmatched junction bases numbered 12, after V lost 1 base and J lost 0 bases. As DNA, the CDR3 is TGTGCCAGCAGCTTAAATAGTGGGGCTAGCGGGTCTAGCACAGATACGCAGTATTTT. Its translation is CASSLNSGASGSSTDTQYF.

The chain couples TRBV5-1 to TRBJ2-7; TRBD2 matches 11 bases. V gave up 5 bases and J gave up 0 bases; unmatched junction bases: 7. The CDR3 length is 16 residues. Germline V gene data show CDR1 as SGHRS and CDR2 as YFSETQ. CDR3 DNA sequence: TGCGCCAGCAGAATCCTAGCGGGAGGAATCTCCTACGAGCAGTACTTC. Translated, it gives CASRILAGGISYEQYF.